One and the same sample provided the 23 T cell receptor beta chains below, sequenced in a study of T-cell memory formation after mild COVID-19. Each CDR3 protein is one row after TCRdb ran MiXCR on the 5' RACE reads. The sample shows fewer than 450,000 distinct CDR3 sequences, approximately 25% of them seen only once. What was sequenced was PBMCs or a T cell subset sorted from them (not recorded which). The receptors were sampled from an adult woman who had mild COVID-19 (a few samples of this study predate the infection). Cell type and time point are not known.

The rearrangement joins TRBV5-1 to TRBJ2-3; 12 bases align to TRBD2. CDR1 SGHRS and CDR2 YFSETQ come from the germline V gene. The ends lost 0 bases at V and 1 base at J; junction bases unmatched: 3. The CDR3 totals 17 residues. CDR3 sequence: CASSLVLAGGGTDTQYF. DNA for the CDR3: TGCGCCAGCAGCTTGGTACTAGCGGGAGGAGGCACAGATACGCAGTATTTT.

This clonotype was observed a few times. The rearrangement links TRBV29-1 to TRBJ1-2; D call uncertain. Trimming pared 6 bases from V and 6 bases from J, leaving 11 bases between. In germline, CDR1 is SQVTM, CDR2 ANQGSEA. The CDR3 runs 11 residues. CDR3 sequence: CSVFGGDGYTF. Here the CDR3 DNA reads TGCAGCGTGTTTGGCGGGGATGGCTACACCTTC. The full variable domain, with the rest looked up from reference TRBV29-1 and TRBJ1-2, is SAVISQKPSRDICQRGTSLTIQCQVDSQVTMMFWYRQQPGQSLTLIATANQGSEATYESGFVIDKFPISRPNLTFSTLTVSNMSPEDSSIYLCSVFGGDGYTFGSGTRLTVV.

This clonotype was recorded at least ten times. The V call is TRBV5-5, the J call TRBJ2-7; perhaps TRBD2 as D (6 bases). Germline CDR1 SGHKS, CDR2 YYEKEE (reference sequence). This CDR3 region has 16 residues. V lost 4 bases and J lost 0, with 17 bases in between. The CDR3 here is CASSPEGLSNSYEQYF. For the CDR3, the DNA is TGTGCCAGCAGCCCCGAGGGACTGTCGAACTCCTACGAGCAGTACTTC.

This clonotype was counted only a few times. Compared with germline, one end of the junction differs, possibly owing to a read error. This chain links TRBV5-6 with TRBJ2-5; 10 bases line up with TRBD2. CDR1 and CDR2 (germline): SGHDT, YYEEEE. This CDR3 spans 12 amino acids. The CDR3 region is CASSSHQGLALF. Here the CDR3 DNA reads TGTGCCAGCAGCTCTCACCAGGGACTAGCGCTTTTC.

Here the CDR3 reads CAWSGSPYEQYF. The CDR3 nucleotides are TGTGCCTGGAGTGGCAGTCCCTACGAGCAGTACTTC. The chain joins TRBV30 to TRBJ2-7, with D hard to call. CDR1 is GTSNPN and CDR2 is SVGIG in the germline V gene (reference sequence). The V and J ends lost 1 base and 2 bases respectively, with 6 bases between them. CDR3 length: 12 residues.

This clonotype was seen at least ten times. The chain links TRBV12-3 or TRBV12-4 to TRBJ2-7, with 8 bases aligning to TRBD1. This CDR3 region has 13 residues. The J segment lost 3 bases and the V segment lost 5 bases, leaving 3 bases of the junction unmatched. The CDR3 sequence is CASSHGTGYEQYF. CDR3 bases: TGTGCCAGCAGTCATGGGACAGGCTACGAGCAGTACTTC.

This clonotype was detected only a few times. This chain connects TRBV12-3 or TRBV12-4 to TRBJ2-1; 7 nucleotides agree with TRBD2. The CDR3 contains 15 residues. J gave up 7 bases and V 5 bases, and 11 bases lay outside the gene matches. This CDR3 reads CASSPMGRVGNEQFF. The CDR3 DNA reads as TGTGCCAGCAGTCCCATGGGGAGGGTGGGGAATGAGCAGTTCTTC.

The sample holds many counts of this clonotype. The chain has TRBV25-1 and TRBJ2-5; D is unresolved. CDR3 length: 13 amino acids. Looked up from germline, CDR1 is MGHDK and CDR2 is SYGVNS. Trimming removed 1 base from V and 7 bases from J, with 10 bases in between. The CDR3 is CASSESDAGTQYF. DNA for the CDR3: TGTGCCAGCAGTGAATCGGACGCCGGGACCCAGTACTTC.

The chain employs TRBV14 and TRBJ1-4; TRBD1 aligns across 7 bases. The CDR3 has 15 amino acids. Trimming at V came to 1 base and at J to 8 bases, leaving 7 bases not matched to a gene. CDR1 and CDR2 (germline): SGHDN, FVKESK. The CDR3 DNA reads as TGTGCCAGCAGCCAAGTGACAGGGTTCGGGGAAAAACTGTTTTTT. As protein: CASSQVTGFGEKLFF.

The gene calls are TRBV9 and TRBJ2-3; D possibly matches TRBD1 or TRBD2 (5 bases each). Trimming took off 0 bases at V and 4 bases at J, with 9 bases between the two ends. Germline V gene data show CDR1 as SGDLS and CDR2 as YYNGEE. CDR3 length equals 14 residues. CDR3 DNA sequence: TGTGCCAGCAGCGTAGCTTGGGGGTCAGATACGCAGTATTTT. This gives the protein CASSVAWGSDTQYF. Complete variable domain (other parts from reference TRBV9 and TRBJ2-3): DSGVTQTPKHLITATGQRVTLRCSPRSGDLSVYWYQQSLDQGLQFLIQYYNGEERAKGNILERFSAQQFPDLHSELNLSSLELGDSALYFCASSVAWGSDTQYFGPGTRLTVL.

The CDR3 region is CASRRRNQGREQYF. CDR3 DNA sequence: TGTGCCAGCCGGAGGAGAAACCAGGGCCGCGAGCAGTACTTC. The rearrangement links TRBV5-6 to TRBJ2-7, with D possibly called TRBD1 or TRBD2 (5 bases each). The CDR3 runs to 14 residues. The V gene's germline CDR1 is SGHDT and CDR2 YYEEEE. The V end was cut by 7 bases, the J end by 6 bases, with 20 bases between.

This clonotype came up a few times. The chain joins TRBV12-3 or TRBV12-4 to TRBJ2-7; tentative D call: TRBD1 (5 bases). The V gene lost 1 base and the J gene lost 3 bases, with 7 bases spanning the gap. There are 13 residues in the CDR3. The CDR3 DNA reads as TGTGCCAGCAGTTTAGAGGGGATCTACGAGCAGTACTTC. Its protein is CASSLEGIYEQYF.

The sample holds a few counts of this clonotype. The chain uses TRBV4-1 and TRBJ1-1; possible D gene TRBD1, 5 bases. The V and J ends lost 0 bases and 9 bases respectively, with 11 bases between them. Germline loops: CDR1 MGHRA, CDR2 YSYEKL. CDR3 length equals 13 residues. The CDR3 nucleotides are TGCGCCAGCAGCCAAGATTCTGACAGCAAAGCTTTCTTT. Translation: CASSQDSDSKAFF.

This clonotype has only a few counts. The chain is built from TRBV7-8 and TRBJ2-1, with TRBD2 matching over 7 bases. CDR3 length: 16 amino acids. The ends lost 3 bases at V and 6 bases at J; junction bases unmatched: 11. CDR1 is SGHVS, CDR2 FQNEAQ, per germline. CDR3 DNA sequence: TGTGCCAGCAGCTTGCTAGCGGCGGGAGTGGCCAATGAGCAGTTCTTC. Translation gives CASSLLAAGVANEQFF.

This clonotype was seen only a few times. The chain links TRBV5-6 to TRBJ1-5, with 9 bases lining up with TRBD1. Losses at the gene ends were 3 bases for V and 1 base for J; bases not matched to a gene: 14. Germline lookup yields CDR1 SGHDT and CDR2 YYEEEE. The CDR3 totals 19 residues. DNA of the CDR3: TGTGCCAGCAGCTCGGTCGGGACAGGGTTTCGGGCGAGCAATCAGCCCCAGCATTTT. It encodes CASSSVGTGFRASNQPQHF.

The V and J genes are TRBV30 and TRBJ2-3; possibly TRBD1 for D (5 bases). CDR3 length: 13 amino acids. CDR1 is GTSNPN, CDR2 SVGIG, per germline (reference sequence). V shed 5 bases and J shed 2 bases, with 11 bases lying between them. The CDR3 loop is CAWSQGFTDTQYF. The CDR3 nucleotides are TGTGCCTGGTCCCAGGGATTCACAGATACGCAGTATTTT. Together with reference TRBV30 and TRBJ2-3, the CDR3 gives the full variable domain: SQTIHQWPATLVQPVGSPLSLECTVEGTSNPNLYWYRQAAGRGLQLLFYSVGIGQISSEVPQNLSASRPQDRQFILSSKKLLLSDSGFYLCAWSQGFTDTQYFGPGTRLTVL.

V usage is TRBV6-1 and J usage is TRBJ1-5; D is ambiguous. The CDR3 sequence is 15 residues long. Germline lookup yields CDR1 MNHNS and CDR2 SASEGT. V lost 2 bases to trimming and J lost 2 bases, with 10 bases between them. This CDR3 is CASSELGGGNQPQHF. The CDR3 bases are TGTGCCAGCAGTGAACTGGGCGGTGGCAATCAGCCCCAGCATTTT.

The chain uses TRBV25-1 and TRBJ2-1; 8 bases are shared with TRBD1. The CDR3 has 17 amino acids. Per germline, CDR1 MGHDK and CDR2 SYGVNS. V lost 1 base, J lost 3 bases, and 8 bases stayed unmatched. The CDR3 reads CASSEFPQGADYNEQFF. The CDR3 DNA reads as TGTGCCAGCAGTGAATTCCCGCAGGGGGCTGACTACAATGAGCAGTTCTTC.

The J gene is TRBJ2-4, the V gene TRBV6-2 or TRBV6-3; D ambiguous. Germline V gene sequence: CDR1 MNHEY, CDR2 SVGEGT. This CDR3 has 14 amino acids. The V end was cut by 2 bases, the J end by 0 bases, with 5 bases between. This chain's CDR3 is CASSYRAAKNIQYF. The CDR3 DNA is TGTGCCAGCAGTTACAGAGCAGCCAAAAACATTCAGTACTTC.

This clonotype was counted many times. The genes are TRBV5-5 and TRBJ1-5; D is perhaps TRBD1 (5 bases). The V end was cut by 4 bases, the J end by 0 bases, with 14 bases between. Germline lookup yields CDR1 SGHKS and CDR2 YYEKEE (reference sequence). CDR3 length equals 16 residues. In DNA, the CDR3 is TGTGCCAGCAGCGCTCTTGGGGGGGATAGCAATCAGCCCCAGCATTTT. This sequence encodes CASSALGGDSNQPQHF.

The CDR3 here is CASSLTFGLVRQYF. CDR3 in DNA: TGTGCCAGCAGCTTAACTTTCGGACTCGTTCGGCAGTATTTT. This rearrangement joins TRBV5-6 to TRBJ2-3; D is possibly TRBD2 (5 bases). The V gene's germline CDR1 is SGHDT and CDR2 YYEEEE. Trimming took off 2 bases at V and 11 bases at J, with 18 bases between the two ends. The CDR3 length is 14 residues. The variable domain in full, with the rest retrieved from reference TRBV5-6 and TRBJ2-3, is DAGVTQSPTHLIKTRGQQVTLRCSPKSGHDTVSWYQQALGQGPQFIFQYYEEEERQRGNFPDRFSGHQFPNYSSELNVNALLLGDSALYLCASSLTFGLVRQYFGPGTRLTVL.

This clonotype was counted many times. This rearrangement joins TRBV7-6 to TRBJ2-3, with a weak D call TRBD1 (7 bases). From germline, CDR1 is SGHVS and CDR2 FNYEAQ. There are 12 residues in the CDR3. The V end lost 4 bases, the J end lost 11 bases, and 13 bases lay between the germline ends. The CDR3 DNA is TGTGCCAGCAGCTCTCAGGGGGGAGGGCAGTATTTT. It encodes CASSSQGGGQYF.

V gene TRBV7-2 combines with J gene TRBJ2-7; TRBD1 matches at 7 bases. J gave up 4 bases and V 6 bases, and 6 bases lay outside the gene matches. The CDR3 is 13 residues long. Germline V gives CDR1 SGHTA, CDR2 FQGNSA. Written as DNA, the CDR3 is TGTGCCAGCAGGACCGGGACAGAGTACGAGCAGTACTTC. This gives the protein CASRTGTEYEQYF.